This entry lists 22 T cell receptor beta chains sequenced from one sample in a study of blood T cell repertoires in COVID-19. The table came from immunoSEQ multiplex PCR; TCRdb's copy has only in-frame clones and leaves some out. The sample contains under 200,000 clones, more than 70% of which appear only once. The sequencing sample was made of peripheral blood. The receptors derive from a man aged 35-49 years with active or convalescent COVID-19.

A few counts support this clone. The chain uses TRBV19 and TRBJ1-2; D not certain. This CDR3 has 12 residues. Trimming pared 5 bases from V and 5 bases from J, leaving 9 bases between. CDR1 and CDR2 from the germline V gene are LNHDA and SQIVND (reference sequence). CDR3 residues: CASSPGLYGYTF. The CDR3 DNA sequence: TGTGCCAGTAGTCCAGGATTGTATGGCTACACCTTC.

This clone came up a few times. The rearrangement uses TRBV7-2 and TRBJ2-2, with 8 bases matching TRBD1. V shed 5 bases and J 6 bases; nucleotides not matched to a gene: 2. Germline CDR1 SGHTA, CDR2 FQGNSA. The length of the CDR3 is 13 residues. In nucleotides, the CDR3 is TGTGCCAGCAGCCTACAGGGGGCCGGGGAGCTGTTTTTT. Amino acid sequence: CASSLQGAGELFF.

This chain connects TRBV6-2 or TRBV6-3 to TRBJ2-3; TRBD1 matches at 9 bases. Germline V gene lookup returns CDR1 MNHEY and CDR2 SVGEGT. Germline trimming cut 6 bases from V and 4 bases from J; bases unmatched to any gene: 8. CDR3 length: 15 residues. The CDR3 sequence: CASSSTGTGPDTQYF. CDR3 nucleotide sequence: TGTGCCAGCAGCTCTACCGGGACAGGGCCAGATACGCAGTATTTT.

This chain connects TRBV5-1 to TRBJ1-1, with 9 bases that match TRBD1. Germline CDR1 SGHRS, CDR2 YFSETQ. V was pared by 5 bases and J by 12 bases, with 8 bases of the junction left unmatched. The CDR3 loop spans 12 amino acids. CDR3 sequence reads: CASRSQGARTFF. The CDR3 nucleotides are TGCGCCAGCAGGTCACAGGGGGCGAGGACTTTCTTT.

This clone was seen a handful of times. This chain joins TRBV7-3 and TRBJ2-1, with 10 positions matching TRBD2. The CDR3 runs to 15 residues. Germline V gene lookup returns CDR1 SGHTA and CDR2 FQGTGA. V trimming: 5 bases; J trimming: 4 bases; junction bases outside the gene matches: 5. The DNA of the CDR3 is TGTGCCAGCAGCCCGAGCGGGGGGGTTTACAATGAGCAGTTCTTC. It codes for CASSPSGGVYNEQFF.

The chain couples TRBV19 to TRBJ1-3; 7 bases are a match to TRBD1. From germline, CDR1 is LNHDA and CDR2 SQIVND (reference sequence). With V trimmed by 5 bases and J by 7 bases, 11 bases remained unmatched. The CDR3 covers 15 residues. CDR3 amino acids: CASSPRTGGLNTIYF. The CDR3 DNA is TGTGCCAGTAGTCCCCGGACAGGTGGACTCAACACCATATATTTT.

This clone was seen only once. The chain joins TRBV5-1 to TRBJ2-7, with 11 bases lining up with TRBD1. Germline V gene lookup returns CDR1 SGHRS and CDR2 YFSETQ. There are 14 residues in the CDR3. J was trimmed by 6 bases and V by 4 bases; bases with no gene match: 6. The CDR3 DNA follows: TGCGCCAGCAGCACCCGGGACAGGGGGAGCGAGCAGTACTTC. This codes for CASSTRDRGSEQYF.

V usage is TRBV5-5 and J usage is TRBJ1-5, with TRBD1 identical over 7 bases. The V segment lost 4 bases and the J segment 6 bases; nucleotides outside the gene matches: 10. CDR3 length: 15 residues. Germline V gene lookup returns CDR1 SGHKS and CDR2 YYEKEE (reference sequence). CDR3 nucleotide sequence: TGTGCCAGCAGCCTCGACAGGGCCAAGGGTCAGCCCCAGCATTTT. As protein: CASSLDRAKGQPQHF.

The CDR3 protein is CASSLGRTSTDTQYF. CDR3 DNA: TGTGCCAGCAGCCTCGGACGGACTAGCACAGATACGCAGTATTTT. The chain uses TRBV6-5 and TRBJ2-3; perhaps TRBD2 as D (5 bases). There are 15 residues in the CDR3. Germline V gives CDR1 MNHEY, CDR2 SVGAGI. Between the trimmed V and J ends, which lost 6 bases and 0 bases, there was a span of 13 bases.

The chain couples TRBV19 to TRBJ2-5, with TRBD2 matching 8 bases. After removal of 1 base from V and 7 bases from J, the junction contained 8 bases not matched to a gene. This CDR3 has 15 amino acids. Germline assignment: CDR1 LNHDA and CDR2 SQIVND (reference sequence). The CDR3 protein is CASSIADGGAGTQYF. CDR3 DNA: TGTGCCAGTAGTATAGCGGACGGGGGGGCTGGGACCCAGTACTTC.

The rearrangement links TRBV14 to TRBJ2-7; 8 positions match TRBD1. After removal of 8 bases from V and 3 bases from J, the junction contained 12 bases not matched to a gene. The CDR3 loop spans 15 amino acids. The germline gives CDR1 SGHDN, CDR2 FVKESK. CDR3 DNA sequence: TGTGCCAGCTCCGATAACCCAACAGGGGGCTACGAGCAGTACTTC. This encodes CASSDNPTGGYEQYF.

V is TRBV28 and J is TRBJ2-2; TRBD2 might be the D (5 bases). Trimming took off 3 bases at V and 3 bases at J, with 5 bases between the two ends. Germline V CDR1 and CDR2: MDHEN, SYDVKM. There are 13 residues in the CDR3. CDR3 coding DNA: TGTGCCAGCAGTTTTAGCGACACCGGGGAGCTGTTTTTT. Protein sequence: CASSFSDTGELFF.

The CDR3 reads CASSLTLRTGVQETQYF. CDR3 DNA sequence: TGTGCCAGCAGTTTAACCCTCCGGACAGGGGTCCAAGAGACCCAGTACTTC. V is TRBV27 and J is TRBJ2-5, with 9 bases that match TRBD1. This CDR3 comprises 17 residues. Trimming at V came to 2 bases and at J to 1 base, leaving 8 bases not matched to a gene. Looked up from germline, CDR1 is MNHEY and CDR2 is SMNVEV (reference sequence).

The chain couples TRBV30 to TRBJ1-4; weak D call: TRBD1 (5 bases). There are 15 residues in the CDR3. Per the germline V gene, CDR1 is GTSNPN and CDR2 is SVGIG (reference sequence). Between the trimmed V and J ends, which lost 0 bases and 6 bases, there was a span of 14 bases. This CDR3 reads CAWSVLGREDEKLFF. Written as DNA, the CDR3 is TGTGCCTGGAGTGTACTTGGCAGGGAGGATGAAAAACTGTTTTTT.

V gene TRBV19 combines with J gene TRBJ2-5; D is perhaps TRBD2 (5 bases). The germline V gene encodes CDR1 LNHDA and CDR2 SQIVND (reference sequence). V gave up 10 bases and J gave up 0 bases, with 12 bases separating them. The CDR3 length is 13 residues. The CDR3: CATSWEYQETQYF. The DNA of the CDR3 is TGTGCCACCTCTTGGGAGTACCAAGAGACCCAGTACTTC.

The J gene is TRBJ2-1, the V gene TRBV28, with 12 bases aligning to TRBD2. V lost 5 bases to trimming and J lost 8 bases; unmatched junction nucleotides: 10. The CDR3 contains 16 residues. Germline values: CDR1 MDHEN, CDR2 SYDVKM. DNA for the CDR3: TGTGCCAGCAGTAAGACTAGCGGGAGTTCGTTCGATGAGCAGTTCTTC. Translated, it gives CASSKTSGSSFDEQFF.

The rearrangement joins TRBV7-9 to TRBJ1-1; possible D gene TRBD1, 5 bases. V lost 7 bases, J lost 5 bases, and 11 bases lay in between. CDR1 SEHNR and CDR2 FQNEAQ come from the germline V gene (reference sequence). The CDR3 covers 12 residues. CDR3 sequence: CASTAGWTEAFF. In DNA, the CDR3 is TGTGCCAGCACCGCAGGGTGGACTGAAGCTTTCTTT.

The genes are TRBV3-1 (or the pseudogene TRBV3-2) and TRBJ2-3; D may be TRBD2 (6 bases). V gave up 5 bases and J gave up 8 bases, with 23 bases separating them. CDR1 LGHDT and CDR2 YNNKEL come from the germline V gene (reference sequence). The CDR3 totals 16 residues. The DNA of the CDR3 is TGTGCCAGCAGCACGCCGGGACTCCGGTCCGTAGGTACGCAGTATTTT. Translating it yields CASSTPGLRSVGTQYF.

This chain joins TRBV5-6 and TRBJ1-1; D ambiguous. V shed 2 bases and J shed 4 bases, with 15 bases lying between them. The CDR3 loop spans 15 amino acids. Per the germline V gene, CDR1 is SGHDT and CDR2 is YYEEEE. The CDR3 sequence is CASSFGRGRITEAFF. CDR3 nucleotide sequence: TGTGCCAGCAGCTTTGGACGGGGTCGGATCACTGAAGCTTTCTTT.

The chain couples TRBV19 to TRBJ2-3; 11 bases are a match to TRBD1. CDR3 length equals 14 residues. The V gene's germline CDR1 is LNHDA and CDR2 SQIVND (reference sequence). J lost 5 bases, V lost 6 bases, and 4 bases had no gene match. CDR3 bases: TGTGCCAGTAGCGGACAGGGGGCTGGAGATACGCAGTATTTT. Translating gives CASSGQGAGDTQYF.

The rearrangement uses TRBV19 and TRBJ2-2, with 8 nucleotides matching TRBD1. After removal of 6 bases from V and 6 bases from J, the junction contained 9 bases not matched to a gene. There are 15 residues in the CDR3. The germline V gene has CDR1 LNHDA and CDR2 SQIVND (reference sequence). DNA of the CDR3: TGTGCCAGTAGCAACGGACAGGGAAGAGCCGGGGAGCTGTTTTTT. As protein: CASSNGQGRAGELFF.

This chain links TRBV6-4 with TRBJ2-1, with 9 bases fitting TRBD2. Looked up from germline, CDR1 is MRHNA and CDR2 is SNTAGT. There are 16 residues in the CDR3. J gave up 2 bases and V 5 bases, and 7 bases lay outside the gene matches. The CDR3 nucleotides read TGTGCCAGCAGTCAGCCGGGACTAGCACCCTACAATGAGCAGTTCTTC. Protein product: CASSQPGLAPYNEQFF.